These 7 T cell receptor beta chains share one sample of origin, sequenced in a study of a mutant IDH1 vaccine in newly diagnosed glioma. Antigens for these TCRs are unknown. As to time point: week 11, during vaccination. One vaccine dose held 300 ug of mutant IDH1 20-mer peptide and came with topical imiquimod. Clones were sequenced by immunoSEQ multiplex PCR, and TCRdb holds only the in-frame ones, with some missing. The data show 35,000 or so clones, 80% seen once. The input for sequencing was peripheral blood mononuclear cells (PBMCs), taken from a glioma patient whose treatment included an IDH1 peptide vaccine. The receptors stem from a woman in her thirties with glioma. Some clones in this sample may be carry-over from other donors' samples.

This chain connects TRBV30 to TRBJ1-4; D might be TRBD1 (5 bases). This CDR3 is 13 amino acids long. Germline lookup yields CDR1 GTSNPN and CDR2 SVGIG (reference sequence). Trimming took off 0 bases at V and 4 bases at J, with 6 bases between the two ends. The CDR3 DNA reads as TGTGCCTGGAGTGTAGGGGTTAATGAAAAACTGTTTTTT. Protein sequence: CAWSVGVNEKLFF.

This clone was detected only a few times. V and J are TRBV30 and TRBJ1-5; possible D gene TRBD1, 6 bases. Trimming removed 2 bases at V and 7 bases at J, with 18 bases between. Germline loops: CDR1 GTSNPN, CDR2 SVGIG (reference sequence). CDR3 length: 15 amino acids. This CDR3 reads CAWSPSGALGQPQHF. The DNA of the CDR3 is TGTGCCTGGAGTCCATCAGGGGCCCTGGGACAGCCCCAGCATTTT.

This clone was recorded once. The chain uses TRBV4-1 and TRBJ2-7; D unresolved. The CDR3 spans 15 residues. Trimming cost V 0 bases and J 0 bases, with 9 bases left between them. Germline CDR1 and CDR2: MGHRA and YSYEKL. This CDR3 is CASSQDVQSSYEQYF. As DNA, the CDR3 is TGCGCCAGCAGCCAAGACGTACAGAGCTCCTACGAGCAGTACTTC.

The chain recombines TRBV18 with TRBJ1-1; D is possibly TRBD1 (5 bases). With 5 bases removed from V and 6 bases from J, the gap between germline ends came to 10 bases. Per germline, CDR1 KGHSH and CDR2 LQKENI. This CDR3 spans 12 amino acids. The CDR3 DNA reads as TGTGCCAGCTCATTCCAGGGAGCTGAAGCTTTCTTT. Encoded protein: CASSFQGAEAFF.

V is TRBV7-9 and J is TRBJ2-7, with unresolved D. Trimming took 0 bases from V and 1 from J, leaving 7 bases between them. Germline V lookup: CDR1 SEHNR, CDR2 FQNEAQ (reference sequence). The CDR3 is made up of 14 amino acids. CDR3 nucleotide sequence: TGTGCCAGCAGCTTAGCGGGTAGGTCCTACGAGCAGTACTTC. Translating it yields CASSLAGRSYEQYF.

The chain joins TRBV7-3 to TRBJ2-1; possible D gene TRBD2, 6 bases. Trimming cost V 5 bases and J 0 bases, with 11 bases left between them. The CDR3 is made up of 15 amino acids. CDR1 is SGHTA and CDR2 is FQGTGA in the germline V gene. The CDR3 DNA reads as TGTGCCAGCAGCCCAGGGACTTTCTCCTACAATGAGCAGTTCTTC. Residues: CASSPGTFSYNEQFF. The full variable domain, in which reference TRBV7-3 and TRBJ2-1 provide the parts outside the CDR3, is GAGVSQTPSNKVTEKGKYVELRCDPISGHTALYWYRQSLGQGPEFLIYFQGTGAADDSGLPNDRFFAVRPEGSVSTLKIQRTERGDSAVYLCASSPGTFSYNEQFFGPGTRLTVL.

The chain uses TRBV19 and TRBJ2-7; 12 bases match TRBD1. The germline CDR1 and CDR2 sequences are LNHDA and SQIVND (reference sequence). This CDR3 contains 14 residues. The V segment lost 7 bases and the J segment 5 bases; nucleotides outside the gene matches: 6. Here the CDR3 DNA reads TGTGCCAGTACCCCTGGGACAGGGGGCCACGAGCAGTACTTC. Protein product: CASTPGTGGHEQYF.